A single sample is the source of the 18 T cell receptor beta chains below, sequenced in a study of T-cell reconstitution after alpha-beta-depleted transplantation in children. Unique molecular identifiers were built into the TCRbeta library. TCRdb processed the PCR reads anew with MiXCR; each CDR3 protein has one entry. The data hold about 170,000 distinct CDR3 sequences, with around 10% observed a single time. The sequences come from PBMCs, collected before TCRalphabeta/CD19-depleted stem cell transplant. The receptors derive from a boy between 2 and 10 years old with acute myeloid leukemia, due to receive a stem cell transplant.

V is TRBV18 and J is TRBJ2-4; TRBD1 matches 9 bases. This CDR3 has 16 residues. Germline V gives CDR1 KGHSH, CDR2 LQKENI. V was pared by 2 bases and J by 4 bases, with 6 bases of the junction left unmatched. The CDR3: CASSPVTGGPKNIQYF. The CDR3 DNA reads TGTGCCAGCTCACCAGTAACAGGGGGCCCGAAAAACATTCAGTACTTC.

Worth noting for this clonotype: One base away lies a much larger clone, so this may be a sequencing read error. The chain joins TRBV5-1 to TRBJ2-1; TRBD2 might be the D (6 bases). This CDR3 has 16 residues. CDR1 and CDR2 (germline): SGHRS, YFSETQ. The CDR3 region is CASSQGSSVGSNEQLF. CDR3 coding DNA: TGCGCCAGCAGCCAAGGATCTAGCGTTGGGAGCAATGAGCAGCTCTTC.

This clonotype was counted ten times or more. CDR3 amino acids: CASSLLTGGELNEQFF. The CDR3, as DNA: TGTGCCAGCAGCCTTCTCACGGGTGGTGAACTTAATGAGCAGTTCTTC. V and J are TRBV28 and TRBJ2-1; D is unclear. The CDR3 is 16 residues long. Trimming left V 6 bases short and J 7 bases short, with 22 bases between. Germline-derived CDR1 and CDR2 are MDHEN and SYDVKM.

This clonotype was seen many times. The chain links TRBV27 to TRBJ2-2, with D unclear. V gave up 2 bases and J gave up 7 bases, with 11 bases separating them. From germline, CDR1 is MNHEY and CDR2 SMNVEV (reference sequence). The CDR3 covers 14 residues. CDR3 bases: TGTGCCAGCAGTTTAGCATATAGAGGCGGGGAGCTGTTTTTT. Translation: CASSLAYRGGELFF.

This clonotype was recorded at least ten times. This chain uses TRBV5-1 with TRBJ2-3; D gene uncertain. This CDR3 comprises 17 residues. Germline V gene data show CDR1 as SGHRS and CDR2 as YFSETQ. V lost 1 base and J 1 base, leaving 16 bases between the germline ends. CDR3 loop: CASSLRVRTAGTDTQYF. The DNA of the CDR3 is TGCGCCAGCAGCTTGCGGGTCAGAACAGCCGGCACAGATACGCAGTATTTT.

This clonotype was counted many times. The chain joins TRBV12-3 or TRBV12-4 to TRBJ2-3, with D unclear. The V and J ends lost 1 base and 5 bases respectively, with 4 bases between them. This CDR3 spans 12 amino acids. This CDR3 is CASSLVEDTQYF. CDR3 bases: TGTGCCAGCAGTTTAGTGGAAGATACGCAGTATTTT.

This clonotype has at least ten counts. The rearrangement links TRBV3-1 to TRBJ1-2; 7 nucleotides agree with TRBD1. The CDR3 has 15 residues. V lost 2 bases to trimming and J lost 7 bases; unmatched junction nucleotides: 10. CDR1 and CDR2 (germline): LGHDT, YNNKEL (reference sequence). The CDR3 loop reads CASSQYRSDRTGYTF. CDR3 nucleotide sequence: TGTGCCAGCAGCCAATATCGCTCGGACAGGACTGGCTACACCTTC. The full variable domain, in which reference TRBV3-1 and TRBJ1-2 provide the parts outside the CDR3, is DTAVSQTPKYLVTQMGNDKSIKCEQNLGHDTMYWYKQDSKKFLKIMFSYNNKELIINETVPNRFSPKSPDKAHLNLHINSLELGDSAVYFCASSQYRSDRTGYTFGSGTRLTVV.

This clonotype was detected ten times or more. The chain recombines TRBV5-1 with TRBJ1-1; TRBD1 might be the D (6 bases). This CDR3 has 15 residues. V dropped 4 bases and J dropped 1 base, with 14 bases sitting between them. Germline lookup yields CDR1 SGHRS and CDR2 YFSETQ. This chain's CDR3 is CASSQRGGQNTEAFF. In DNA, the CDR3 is TGCGCCAGCAGCCAAAGGGGGGGACAGAACACTGAAGCTTTCTTT.

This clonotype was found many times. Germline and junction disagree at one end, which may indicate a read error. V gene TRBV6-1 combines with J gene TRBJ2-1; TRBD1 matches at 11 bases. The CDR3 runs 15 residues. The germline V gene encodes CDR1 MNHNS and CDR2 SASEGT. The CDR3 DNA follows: TGTGCCAGCAGTAAGGGACAGGGGGGGTACAATCAGCAGTTCTTC. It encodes CASSKGQGGYNQQFF.

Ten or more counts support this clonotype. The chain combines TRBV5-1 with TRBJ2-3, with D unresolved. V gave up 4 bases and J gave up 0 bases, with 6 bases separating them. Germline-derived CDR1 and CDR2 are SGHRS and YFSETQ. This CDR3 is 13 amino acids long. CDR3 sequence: CASSHDSTDTQYF. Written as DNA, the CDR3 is TGCGCCAGCAGCCATGACAGCACAGATACGCAGTATTTT. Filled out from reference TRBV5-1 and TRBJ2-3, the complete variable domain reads KAGVTQTPRYLIKTRGQQVTLSCSPISGHRSVSWYQQTPGQGLQFLFEYFSETQRNKGNFPGRFSGRQFSNSRSEMNVSTLELGDSALYLCASSHDSTDTQYFGPGTRLTVL.

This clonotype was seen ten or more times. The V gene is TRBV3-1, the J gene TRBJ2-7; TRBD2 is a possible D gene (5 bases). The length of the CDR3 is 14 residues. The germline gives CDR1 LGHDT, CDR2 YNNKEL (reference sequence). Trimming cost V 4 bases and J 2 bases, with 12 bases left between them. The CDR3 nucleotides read TGTGCCAGCAGCCCGGACTCCCCCCCCTACGAGCAGTACGTC. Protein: CASSPDSPPYEQYV.

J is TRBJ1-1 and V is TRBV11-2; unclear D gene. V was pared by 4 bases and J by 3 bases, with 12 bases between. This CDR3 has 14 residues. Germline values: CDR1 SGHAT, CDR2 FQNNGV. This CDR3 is CASSSPWVYTEAFF. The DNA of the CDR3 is TGTGCCAGCAGCTCGCCCTGGGTTTACACTGAAGCTTTCTTT.

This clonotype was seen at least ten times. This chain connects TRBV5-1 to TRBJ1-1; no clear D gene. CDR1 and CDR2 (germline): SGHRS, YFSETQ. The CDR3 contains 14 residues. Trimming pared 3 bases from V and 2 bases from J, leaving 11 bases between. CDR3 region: CASSWGDGNTEAFF. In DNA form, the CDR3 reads TGCGCCAGCAGCTGGGGAGACGGAAACACTGAAGCTTTCTTT.

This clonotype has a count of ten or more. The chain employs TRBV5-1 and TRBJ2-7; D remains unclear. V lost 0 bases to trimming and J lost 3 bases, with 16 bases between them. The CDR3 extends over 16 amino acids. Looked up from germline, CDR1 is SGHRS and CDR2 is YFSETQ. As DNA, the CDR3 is TGCGCCAGCAGCTTGGCTTTAGGCACTCCGCACTACGAGCAGTACTTC. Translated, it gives CASSLALGTPHYEQYF.

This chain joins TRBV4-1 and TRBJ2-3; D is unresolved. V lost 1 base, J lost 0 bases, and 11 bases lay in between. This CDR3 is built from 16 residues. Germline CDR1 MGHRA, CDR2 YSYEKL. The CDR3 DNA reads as TGCGCCAGCAGCCAAGGTGGCAGAACTAGCACAGATACGCAGTATTTT. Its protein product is CASSQGGRTSTDTQYF.

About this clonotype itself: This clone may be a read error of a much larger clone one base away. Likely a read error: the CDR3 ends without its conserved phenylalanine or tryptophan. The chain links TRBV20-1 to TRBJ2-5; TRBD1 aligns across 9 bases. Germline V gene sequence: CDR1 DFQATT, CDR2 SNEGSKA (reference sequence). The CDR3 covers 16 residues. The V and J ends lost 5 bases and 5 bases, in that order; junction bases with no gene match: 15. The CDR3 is CSALSPGQGFSETQYS. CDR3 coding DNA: TGCAGTGCTTTATCACCCGGACAGGGGTTTTCGGAGACCCAGTACTCC.

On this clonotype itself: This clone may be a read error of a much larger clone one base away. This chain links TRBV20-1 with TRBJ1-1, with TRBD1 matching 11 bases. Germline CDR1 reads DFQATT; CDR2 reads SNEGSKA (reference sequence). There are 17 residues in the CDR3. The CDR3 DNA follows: TGCTGTGCTAGAGATGAGGGACAGGGGGATGTGAACACTGAAGCTTTCTTT. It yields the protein CCARDEGQGDVNTEAFF.

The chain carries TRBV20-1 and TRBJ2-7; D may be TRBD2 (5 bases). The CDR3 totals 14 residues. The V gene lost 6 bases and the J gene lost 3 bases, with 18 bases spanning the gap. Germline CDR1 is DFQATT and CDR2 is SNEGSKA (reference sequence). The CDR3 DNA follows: TGCAGTGCGCTCTCCGGGGTGTTTTTCTACGAGCAGTACTTC. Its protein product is CSALSGVFFYEQYF.